The clone carrying this T cell receptor beta chain showed up just a few times. The antigen remains undetermined. Other DNA variants within this sample encode the same CDR3. The entry originates in a study of beta chain features in type 1 diabetes. Across the whole study: Across every sample, around 98 million sorted cells were examined in total.

Study-level results: The question of HLA type influencing TCRB rearrangement was one that remained unresolved here.

The CDR3 runs to 15 residues. Trimming shortened V by 5 bases and J by 0 bases, and 12 bases separated the two germline ends. CDR1 and CDR2 (germline): SGHVS, FQNEAQ. Every bit of the isolated RNA underwent reverse transcription, so sequencing read expressed TCRB transcripts. The protocol was immunoSEQ multiplex PCR, while the TCRdb copy is restricted to in-frame clones and leaves out a portion. The sample lists 150,000 to 180,000 clones; roughly 10% were seen once. The chain uses TRBV7-8 and TRBJ2-3, with D perhaps TRBD1 (6 bases). Sequencing was done on a sample of central memory CD4+ T cells from blood. This TCR was recovered from a man between 18 and 29 years old in good health. The CDR3 reads CASSPRGYSTDTQYF. Here the CDR3 DNA reads TGTGCCAGCAGCCCCAGGGGATATAGCACAGATACGCAGTATTTT.